Given below is one TCR beta chain in context. What it recognizes is unknown. Germline V gives CDR1 SGHAT, CDR2 FQNNGV. With 3 bases clipped from V and 5 bases from J, the junction kept 4 bases outside the gene matches. This CDR3 has 13 amino acids. Primers for the PCR totalled 60 Vbeta and 13 Jbeta. TCRdb keeps only in-frame clones here, not all; method: immunoSEQ multiplex PCR. This table holds 100,000 to 150,000 clones, 60% to 80% found once. The sample is drawn from a study of cytomegalovirus exposure and HLA in healthy donors. About the research overall: Drawn from HLA-typed donors, tens of millions of unique TCRs were held in an early data release.

Each donor was healthy, and each was a bone marrow donor. General observations from the study: The study labeled more than 150 TCR beta chains cytomegalovirus-associated. When a later analysis compared HLA-associated TCR beta chains with equally common others, the HLA-associated chains turned out to be more clonally expanded and to have lower generation probabilities.

The sequence was collected from a woman aged 55-69 years in good health and CMV-seropositive. The rearrangement links TRBV11-2 to TRBJ2-7; 7 bases agree with TRBD1. The sample was PBMCs. In DNA, the CDR3 is TGTGCCAGCAGCTTCACAGGGGCGGACGAGCAGTACTTC. The encoded protein is CASSFTGADEQYF.